In its sample, the clone carrying this T cell receptor (beta chain) was seen once. The sample belongs to a study of OX40 agonist ivuxolimab in advanced cancers. Looking at the study overall: Ivuxolimab is an agonistic anti-OX40 (CD134) antibody, and patients were treated with it. Checkpoint inhibitors had been given previously to under 50% of patients.

Method: immunoSEQ multiplex PCR; TCRdb's copy keeps in-frame clones and lacks some. The sample gives about 25,000 clones, approximately 83% of which show up once; 40% to 55% is in the top ten. The CDR3 length is 15 residues. Looked up from germline, CDR1 is LNHNV and CDR2 is YYDKDF (reference sequence). V lost 0 bases and J lost 4, with 10 bases in between. This chain connects TRBV15 to TRBJ2-4; unclear D gene. The starting material was CD4+ or CD8+ T cells sorted from blood, obtained in a trial of the OX40 agonist ivuxolimab. This clonotype originated in an adult with an advanced solid tumor such as melanoma, head and neck, liver or kidney cancer. The CDR3 reads CATSRDMRLKNIQYF. The CDR3 DNA follows: TGTGCCACCAGCAGAGATATGAGACTGAAAAACATTCAGTACTTC.